Following are 28 T cell receptor beta chains from one sample sequenced in a study of cytomegalovirus exposure and HLA in healthy donors. Assay: immunoSEQ multiplex PCR; the TCRdb copy retains only in-frame clones and omits some. The table has 250,000 to 300,000 clones, around 90% seen once. Sample: PBMCs. These receptors originate from a woman aged 18-35 years in good health and CMV-seronegative.

V and J are TRBV29-1 and TRBJ1-2; D possibly corresponds to TRBD1 (6 bases). V shed 3 bases and J shed 6 bases, with 14 bases lying between them. This CDR3 region has 13 residues. Per the germline V gene, CDR1 is SQVTM and CDR2 is ANQGSEA. CDR3 sequence reads: CSVEWVAGDGYTF. DNA for the CDR3: TGCAGCGTTGAGTGGGTGGCAGGGGATGGCTACACCTTC.

The genes are TRBV28 and TRBJ1-5, with D tentatively TRBD1 (6 bases). The V end lost 7 bases, the J end lost 2 bases, and 15 bases lay between the germline ends. The CDR3 is 15 residues long. Germline CDR1 and CDR2: MDHEN and SYDVKM. The CDR3 protein is CASTNTGMGNQPQHF. In DNA, the CDR3 is TGTGCCAGCACCAACACAGGGATGGGCAATCAGCCCCAGCATTTT.

This chain connects TRBV6-5 to TRBJ2-3, with 8 bases identical to TRBD2. J was trimmed by 4 bases and V by 9 bases; bases with no gene match: 12. Germline loops: CDR1 MNHEY, CDR2 SVGAGI. This CDR3 spans 15 amino acids. CDR3 sequence: CASAPGTSIADTQYF. The CDR3 DNA follows: TGTGCCAGTGCCCCCGGGACTAGTATCGCAGATACGCAGTATTTT.

This rearrangement joins TRBV15 to TRBJ2-1; 7 bases agree with TRBD1. The CDR3 consists of 15 residues. Germline lookup yields CDR1 LNHNV and CDR2 YYDKDF (reference sequence). The J segment lost 2 bases and the V segment lost 3 bases, leaving 4 bases of the junction unmatched. The CDR3 sequence is CATSSRDSPYNEQFF. DNA for the CDR3: TGTGCCACCAGCAGCCGGGACAGTCCCTACAATGAGCAGTTCTTC.

The rearrangement uses TRBV10-3 and TRBJ2-7; 7 nucleotides align to TRBD2. The V gene's germline CDR1 is ENHRY and CDR2 SYGVKD. This CDR3 contains 16 residues. The trim removed 0 bases at V and 4 bases at J, leaving 9 bases unmatched. The CDR3 here is CAISESGASGWYEQYV. The CDR3 DNA sequence: TGTGCCATCAGTGAGTCCGGAGCTAGCGGATGGTACGAGCAGTACGTC.

The V gene is TRBV19, the J gene TRBJ2-1, with D possibly matching TRBD1 (6 bases). V lost 4 bases to trimming and J lost 5 bases, with 12 bases between them. Germline values: CDR1 LNHDA, CDR2 SQIVND (reference sequence). The CDR3 has 14 amino acids. CDR3 region: CASSRQDVHNEQFF. The CDR3 nucleotides are TGTGCCAGTAGTAGACAGGATGTCCACAATGAGCAGTTCTTC. The variable domain in full, completed from reference TRBV19 and TRBJ2-1, reads DGGITQSPKYLFRKEGQNVTLSCEQNLNHDAMYWYRQDPGQGLRLIYYSQIVNDFQKGDIAEGYSVSREKKESFPLTVTSAQKNPTAFYLCASSRQDVHNEQFFGPGTRLTVL.

This clone was counted only a few times. V usage is TRBV2 and J usage is TRBJ1-5; possibly TRBD1 for D (6 bases). Germline V lookup: CDR1 SNHLY, CDR2 FYNNEI. The CDR3 extends over 14 amino acids. Trimming took off 7 bases at V and 5 bases at J, with 15 bases between the two ends. CDR3: CASTQGQIDQPQHF. CDR3 in DNA: TGTGCCAGCACCCAGGGACAAATTGATCAGCCCCAGCATTTT. Using reference TRBV2 and TRBJ1-5 for the parts outside the CDR3, the full variable domain is EPEVTQTPSHQVTQMGQEVILRCVPISNHLYFYWYRQILGQKVEFLVSFYNNEISEKSEIFDDQFSVERPDGSNFTLKIRSTKLEDSAMYFCASTQGQIDQPQHFGDGTRLSIL.

The chain is built from TRBV6-1 and TRBJ1-3; D is unresolved. Per the germline V gene, CDR1 is MNHNS and CDR2 is SASEGT. V was pared by 0 bases and J by 2 bases, with 11 bases between. The CDR3 has 16 residues. The CDR3 nucleotides read TGTGCCAGCAGTGAAGCGCAGTGGTCCCCTGGAAACACCATATATTTT. Its protein product is CASSEAQWSPGNTIYF.

The chain is built from TRBV7-9 and TRBJ2-2; no firm D call. Trimming left V 5 bases short and J 7 bases short, with 8 bases between. CDR3 size: 12 residues. The germline V gene encodes CDR1 SEHNR and CDR2 FQNEAQ (reference sequence). Here the CDR3 reads CASSERNGELFF. CDR3 DNA sequence: TGTGCCAGCAGCGAGAGGAACGGGGAGCTGTTTTTT.

V usage is TRBV5-1 and J usage is TRBJ2-5, with 8 bases lining up with TRBD2. Germline V CDR1 and CDR2: SGHRS, YFSETQ. V lost 5 bases to trimming and J lost 2 bases; unmatched junction nucleotides: 8. The CDR3 contains 15 residues. The CDR3 spells CASSNSGELQETQYF. The CDR3 DNA reads TGCGCCAGCAGTAATAGCGGGGAACTTCAAGAGACCCAGTACTTC.

This clone was observed a single time. Written as DNA, the CDR3 is TGTGCCAGCAGCCCCGGGACTAGCGGGGGGCCCCGGGAGACCCAGTACTTC. This sequence encodes CASSPGTSGGPRETQYF. This sequence joins TRBV5-4 and TRBJ2-5; TRBD2 agrees at 15 bases. The CDR3 has 17 residues. The J segment lost 5 bases and the V segment lost 4 bases, leaving 9 bases of the junction unmatched. The germline gives CDR1 SGHNT, CDR2 YYREEE (reference sequence).

V gene TRBV11-2 combines with J gene TRBJ2-2; D is unclear. This CDR3 is 15 amino acids long. Trimming pared 1 base from V and 1 base from J, leaving 7 bases between. Germline CDR1 reads SGHAT; CDR2 reads FQNNGV. The CDR3 region has the DNA TGTGCCAGCAGCTTAGTTTCAGAGAACACCGGGGAGCTGTTTTTT. The encoded protein is CASSLVSENTGELFF. The full variable domain, completed using reference TRBV11-2 and TRBJ2-2, is EAGVAQSPRYKIIEKRQSVAFWCNPISGHATLYWYQQILGQGPKLLIQFQNNGVVDDSQLPKDRFSAERLKGVDSTLKIQPAKLEDSAVYLCASSLVSENTGELFFGEGSRLTVL.

The chain is built from TRBV27 and TRBJ1-1, with 7 bases fitting TRBD1. Trimming took 5 bases from V and 0 from J; bases not matched to a gene: 6. The CDR3 contains 15 residues. Germline loops: CDR1 MNHEY, CDR2 SMNVEV (reference sequence). This CDR3 reads CASSVRDSMNTEAFF. CDR3 nucleotides: TGTGCCAGCAGTGTCCGGGACAGTATGAACACTGAAGCTTTCTTT.

This chain joins TRBV2 and TRBJ2-1; D may be TRBD2 (6 bases). V was shortened by 10 bases and J by 0 bases, with 13 bases between the two germline ends. This CDR3 spans 14 amino acids. CDR1 is SNHLY and CDR2 is FYNNEI in the germline V gene. The CDR3 DNA is TGTGCCATCACGGGGGTTAGCTCCTACAATGAGCAGTTCTTC. This sequence encodes CAITGVSSYNEQFF.

The chain employs TRBV5-6 and TRBJ1-1; D perhaps matches TRBD1 (5 bases). The germline gives CDR1 SGHDT, CDR2 YYEEEE. V was pared by 4 bases and J by 0 bases, with 13 bases between. The CDR3 runs 15 residues. The CDR3: CASSLRQTMNTEAFF. The DNA for the CDR3 is TGTGCCAGCAGCCTACGACAGACCATGAACACTGAAGCTTTCTTT.

This chain links TRBV7-4 with TRBJ2-7; TRBD2 agrees at 7 bases. The junction had 13 bases not matched to a gene; V was cut back by 5 bases and J by 6 bases. Germline CDR1 reads SGHVT; CDR2 reads SQSDAQ. The CDR3 contains 15 residues. CDR3 region: CASSLGLGSSLEQYV. Here the CDR3 DNA reads TGTGCCAGCAGCCTCGGACTAGGCTCGTCTCTCGAGCAGTACGTC.

The chain recombines TRBV10-3 with TRBJ1-1, with 7 bases matching TRBD1. The V segment lost 8 bases and the J segment 2 bases; nucleotides outside the gene matches: 5. Per germline, CDR1 ENHRY and CDR2 SYGVKD. The CDR3 runs to 13 residues. The CDR3 region is CAIGRQGNTEAFF. CDR3 nucleotides: TGTGCCATCGGGAGACAGGGCAACACTGAAGCTTTCTTT.

The V gene is TRBV5-1, the J gene TRBJ2-6, with D unclear. The CDR3 consists of 15 residues. CDR1 and CDR2 (germline): SGHRS, YFSETQ. The V and J ends lost 0 bases and 0 bases respectively, with 4 bases between them. CDR3 amino acids: CASSLVNSGANVLTF. The CDR3 DNA is TGCGCCAGCAGCTTGGTCAACTCTGGGGCCAACGTCCTGACTTTC.

This chain joins TRBV2 and TRBJ2-5; D possibly corresponds to TRBD2 (7 bases). CDR3 length: 15 residues. Per germline, CDR1 SNHLY and CDR2 FYNNEI. Trimming took off 4 bases at V and 4 bases at J, with 16 bases between the two ends. The CDR3: CASSGGGGLGETQYF. The CDR3 DNA reads as TGTGCCAGCAGTGGGGGGGGCGGTCTTGGAGAGACCCAGTACTTC. The full variable domain, rest sourced from reference TRBV2 and TRBJ2-5, is EPEVTQTPSHQVTQMGQEVILRCVPISNHLYFYWYRQILGQKVEFLVSFYNNEISEKSEIFDDQFSVERPDGSNFTLKIRSTKLEDSAMYFCASSGGGGLGETQYFGPGTRLLVL.

The CDR3 spells CAWSINSLPAGELFF. CDR3 DNA: TGTGCCTGGAGTATCAACAGCCTCCCGGCCGGGGAGCTGTTTTTT. This chain links TRBV30 with TRBJ2-2; no clear D gene. The CDR3 spans 15 residues. The V and J ends lost 2 bases and 6 bases respectively, with 16 bases between them. Germline lookup yields CDR1 GTSNPN and CDR2 SVGIG (reference sequence).

The chain carries TRBV27 and TRBJ2-5; 13 nucleotides line up with TRBD2. Trimming took 0 bases from V and 7 from J; bases not matched to a gene: 17. The CDR3 has 20 residues. The V gene's germline CDR1 is MNHEY and CDR2 SMNVEV (reference sequence). CDR3 in DNA: TGTGCCAGCAGTTTATCGGCCCCCGGACTAGCGGGGGCCCTCCAAACGACCCAGTACTTC. As protein: CASSLSAPGLAGALQTTQYF.

V is TRBV19 and J is TRBJ1-5; no firm D call. Germline V CDR1 and CDR2: LNHDA, SQIVND (reference sequence). Between the trimmed V and J ends, which lost 0 bases and 0 bases, there was a span of 3 bases. There are 14 residues in the CDR3. CDR3 DNA sequence: TGTGCCAGTAGTATAGACTCTAGCAATCAGCCCCAGCATTTT. Its protein is CASSIDSSNQPQHF. Full variable domain (outside the CDR3, taken from reference TRBV19 and TRBJ1-5): DGGITQSPKYLFRKEGQNVTLSCEQNLNHDAMYWYRQDPGQGLRLIYYSQIVNDFQKGDIAEGYSVSREKKESFPLTVTSAQKNPTAFYLCASSIDSSNQPQHFGDGTRLSIL.

The J gene is TRBJ2-7, the V gene TRBV4-3, with 7 bases identical to TRBD1. CDR1 LGHNA and CDR2 YSLEER come from the germline V gene. CDR3 length: 15 amino acids. V lost 3 bases, J lost 3 bases, and 8 bases stayed unmatched. CDR3 bases: TGCGCCAGCAGCCAGAGGGACAGTACCAACTACGAGCAGTACTTC. It specifies CASSQRDSTNYEQYF.

V is TRBV2 and J is TRBJ1-1; possible D gene TRBD1, 5 bases. Looked up from germline, CDR1 is SNHLY and CDR2 is FYNNEI. This CDR3 contains 18 residues. V lost 5 bases and J lost 2, with 24 bases in between. The CDR3 here is CASSRSGSGGMVNTEAFF. For the CDR3, the DNA is TGTGCCAGCAGTCGATCAGGTTCGGGGGGAATGGTCAACACTGAAGCTTTCTTT.

This clone has a handful of counts. J is TRBJ2-7 and V is TRBV4-1, with 8 bases aligning to TRBD1. This CDR3 spans 15 amino acids. CDR1 is MGHRA, CDR2 YSYEKL, per germline. V was clipped by 2 bases and J by 3 bases; unmatched bases: 6. In nucleotides, the CDR3 is TGCGCCAGCAGCCAATTAACCGGGACAGGCTACGAGCAGTACTTC. Amino acid sequence: CASSQLTGTGYEQYF.

The V call is TRBV7-9, the J call TRBJ1-1; D gene uncertain. V dropped 1 base and J dropped 4 bases, with 10 bases sitting between them. There are 14 residues in the CDR3. Per the germline V gene, CDR1 is SEHNR and CDR2 is FQNEAQ (reference sequence). CDR3 DNA sequence: TGTGCCAGCAGCTTAGGTGGGCTAAGCACTGAAGCTTTCTTT. This codes for CASSLGGLSTEAFF.

This clone has only one observation. This chain joins TRBV30 and TRBJ2-7, with 8 positions matching TRBD2. With 0 bases clipped from V and 2 bases from J, the junction kept 9 bases outside the gene matches. The germline CDR1 and CDR2 sequences are GTSNPN and SVGIG (reference sequence). The length of the CDR3 is 16 residues. The CDR3 loop reads CAWSVRRGGLTYEQYF. DNA of the CDR3: TGTGCCTGGAGTGTACGTCGGGGGGGCCTAACCTACGAGCAGTACTTC.

The rearrangement links TRBV4-3 to TRBJ2-7, with TRBD1 matching over 7 bases. V trimming: 0 bases; J trimming: 3 bases; junction bases outside the gene matches: 11. Germline CDR1 and CDR2: LGHNA and YSLEER. This CDR3 contains 17 residues. Written as DNA, the CDR3 is TGCGCCAGCAGCCAAGATTGGTACAGGGGAAGCCTCTACGAGCAGTACTTC. It translates to CASSQDWYRGSLYEQYF.